One and the same sample provided the 5 T cell receptor beta chains below, sequenced in a study of vaccination effects on CD4 cells after COVID-19 (dated by TCRdb to 2021 to 2024). Library preparation used the immunoSEQ multiplex PCR assay. TCRdb's version of the immuneACCESS table is confined to in-frame rearrangements and falls short of the full clone set. An unresolved V gene accounts for under half of the shortfall where checked; the remainder is of unknown origin. This sample gives some 60,000 clones in total; roughly three quarters of them show up just once. Clones ranked in the top ten supply around 2.8% of the sample. The ViraFEST assay stimulated PBMC with viral peptide pools and then used TCR sequencing to identify antigen-specific CD4+ T cell clonotypes by expansion. After roughly 11 days of culture, CD4+ T cells were isolated with the EasySep CD4+ T cell isolation kit. Healthy vaccine recipients had no prior SARS-CoV-2 infection, confirmed by negative nucleocapsid antibodies before and after vaccination.

The antigens of these receptors remain unknown. Sample: CD4+ T cells from PBMCs cultured with HCoV-NL63 spike peptides, taken before COVID-19 vaccination. This sample's cell subset or site label indicates: HCoV-NL63 spike overlapping peptide pool stimulation. The receptors were sampled from a human donor who received a COVID-19 vaccine.

For the CDR3, the DNA is TGTGCCAGCTCACCAAGTCTTCAGGGGGCAGGTTCACCCCTCCACTTT. This codes for CASSPSLQGAGSPLHF. The genes are TRBV18 and TRBJ1-6, with TRBD1 matching over 8 bases. This CDR3 comprises 16 residues. Germline V gene data show CDR1 as KGHSH and CDR2 as LQKENI. V was clipped by 2 bases and J by 9 bases; unmatched bases: 9.

The J gene is TRBJ1-1, the V gene TRBV5-4; 8 bases match TRBD1. Germline CDR1 is SGHNT and CDR2 is YYREEE (reference sequence). J gave up 3 bases and V 3 bases, and 4 bases lay outside the gene matches. The CDR3 covers 14 residues. CDR3 sequence: CASSYTTGDTEAFF. DNA of the CDR3: TGTGCCAGCAGCTATACGACAGGGGACACTGAAGCTTTCTTT.

This clone was seen a handful of times. J is TRBJ2-3 and V is TRBV4-2; D gene uncertain. This CDR3 is 15 amino acids long. The V and J ends lost 0 bases and 0 bases respectively, with 7 bases between them. Germline assignment: CDR1 LGHNA and CDR2 YNFKEQ. The CDR3 here is CASSQERESTDTQYF. CDR3 sequence (DNA): TGTGCCAGCAGCCAAGAACGAGAAAGCACAGATACGCAGTATTTT.

This sequence joins TRBV6-6 and TRBJ1-2, with TRBD1 identical over 7 bases. The J segment lost 8 bases and the V segment lost 7 bases, leaving 7 bases of the junction unmatched. Per the germline V gene, CDR1 is MNHNY and CDR2 is SVGAGI (reference sequence). The CDR3 spans 12 residues. Here the CDR3 DNA reads TGTGCCAGCACCAGGGGGGGCCCCGGCTACACCTTC. It is translated as CASTRGGPGYTF.

The chain employs TRBV9 and TRBJ2-3, with D perhaps matching TRBD2 (6 bases). The CDR3 runs 16 residues. Germline assignment: CDR1 SGDLS and CDR2 YYNGEE. Trimming pared 4 bases from V and 4 bases from J, leaving 19 bases between. The CDR3 nucleotides read TGTGCCAGCAGCATGCGGGGCACCTCGAAACCAGATACGCAGTATTTT. Protein sequence: CASSMRGTSKPDTQYF.